A single sample gave rise to the 20 T cell receptor beta chains below, sequenced in a study of T cell changes during pregnancy in multiple sclerosis. This table comes from immunoSEQ multiplex PCR, and its TCRdb copy is limited to in-frame clones, with some not included. The sample consists of about 62,000 clones, 80% to 90% of them appearing once. Source: peripheral blood, taken in the first trimester of pregnancy. These TCRs come from a female donor with multiple sclerosis, enrolled in a pregnancy study.

The V gene is TRBV18, the J gene TRBJ1-4; D not resolved. V lost 8 bases to trimming and J lost 5 bases, with 15 bases between them. CDR1 and CDR2 from the germline V gene are KGHSH and LQKENI. The CDR3 covers 14 residues. This chain's CDR3 is CASARVPRNEKLFF. CDR3 sequence (DNA): TGTGCCAGCGCCCGCGTCCCCCGAAATGAAAAACTGTTTTTT.

The chain joins TRBV6-5 to TRBJ2-7, with D possibly TRBD1 on 7 matching bases. Per germline, CDR1 MNHEY and CDR2 SVGAGI. V was shortened by 8 bases and J by 3 bases, with 20 bases between the two germline ends. This CDR3 is 15 amino acids long. DNA of the CDR3: TGTGCCAGCTCGGTAGGGACAGCGGGTTTCTACGAGCAGTACTTC. It encodes CASSVGTAGFYEQYF.

The rearrangement joins TRBV4-3 to TRBJ2-7; 8 nucleotides line up with TRBD2. There are 19 residues in the CDR3. Losses at the gene ends were 0 bases for V and 1 base for J; bases not matched to a gene: 14. Germline loops: CDR1 LGHNA, CDR2 YSLEER. For the CDR3, the DNA is TGCGCCAGCAGCCAAGAATTCTCCCCCGGGACTAGTGTGTCCTACGAGCAGTACTTC. Translating gives CASSQEFSPGTSVSYEQYF.

The rearrangement joins TRBV2 to TRBJ2-3, with no clear D. Germline CDR1 reads SNHLY; CDR2 reads FYNNEI. This CDR3 spans 18 amino acids. V lost 4 bases, J lost 0 bases, and 20 bases lay in between. CDR3 in amino acids: CASSGVAEFPLSTDTQYF. CDR3 DNA: TGTGCCAGCAGTGGGGTCGCGGAGTTCCCTCTTAGCACAGATACGCAGTATTTT.

This sequence joins TRBV6-6 and TRBJ2-1; D unclear. The CDR3 sequence is 15 residues long. Looked up from germline, CDR1 is MNHNY and CDR2 is SVGAGI (reference sequence). With 6 bases removed from V and 0 bases from J, the gap between germline ends came to 12 bases. The CDR3 region is CASSPSLSSYNEQFF. CDR3 coding DNA: TGTGCCAGCAGCCCCTCCCTGAGCTCCTACAATGAGCAGTTCTTC.

The chain has TRBV7-6 and TRBJ2-1; 10 nucleotides agree with TRBD2. J gave up 9 bases and V 5 bases, and 13 bases lay outside the gene matches. From germline, CDR1 is SGHVS and CDR2 FNYEAQ. This CDR3 spans 16 amino acids. This chain's CDR3 is CASSRTGTSVKGEQFF. The CDR3 nucleotides read TGTGCCAGCAGCCGTACCGGGACTAGCGTGAAGGGTGAGCAGTTCTTC.

This clone was seen only once. The genes are TRBV6-1 and TRBJ2-7; the D gene is possibly TRBD2 (5 bases). V lost 2 bases, J lost 7 bases, and 18 bases lay in between. Germline CDR1 and CDR2: MNHNS and SASEGT. The CDR3 is 15 residues long. CDR3 nucleotide sequence: TGTGCCAGCAGTGAAAGGAGGACCCCCTCGGGGGAGCAGTACTTC. Protein product: CASSERRTPSGEQYF.

This clone was observed a single time. This rearrangement joins TRBV5-6 to TRBJ2-5; tentative D call: TRBD1 (6 bases). V dropped 4 bases and J dropped 9 bases, with 19 bases sitting between them. Germline CDR1 is SGHDT and CDR2 is YYEEEE. The CDR3 consists of 14 residues. In nucleotides, the CDR3 is TGTGCCAGCAGCCTCTGGACAGCCTCGGTAGCCCAGTACTTC. Amino acid sequence: CASSLWTASVAQYF.

The V call is TRBV10-3, the J call TRBJ1-5, with a possible D match to TRBD1 (5 bases). Germline CDR1 and CDR2: ENHRY and SYGVKD. V shed 10 bases and J shed 3 bases, with 10 bases lying between them. There are 12 residues in the CDR3. The CDR3 sequence is CATRDSNQPQHF. In nucleotides, the CDR3 is TGTGCCACCCGGGACTCCAATCAGCCCCAGCATTTT.

V gene TRBV29-1 combines with J gene TRBJ1-4, with D tentatively TRBD1 (6 bases). CDR1 and CDR2 (germline): SQVTM, ANQGSEA. V gave up 3 bases and J gave up 11 bases, with 19 bases separating them. The CDR3 is made up of 14 amino acids. DNA for the CDR3: TGCAGCGTTGACCTTGGAGCAGGGGAGGGGAAACTGTTTTTT. It translates to CSVDLGAGEGKLFF.

This chain links TRBV5-8 with TRBJ1-4; D is possibly TRBD1 (6 bases). V lost 0 bases to trimming and J lost 0 bases, with 12 bases between them. The CDR3 is 17 amino acids. Germline V lookup: CDR1 SGHTS, CDR2 YDEGEE. The CDR3 DNA is TGTGCCAGCAGCTTGGGTCCAGGGGATGCAACTAATGAAAAACTGTTTTTT. It yields the protein CASSLGPGDATNEKLFF.

The chain is built from TRBV19 and TRBJ1-4; unclear D gene. Trimming pared 1 base from V and 8 bases from J, leaving 14 bases between. Germline values: CDR1 LNHDA, CDR2 SQIVND (reference sequence). This CDR3 comprises 15 residues. For the CDR3, the DNA is TGTGCCAGTAGTATAGTAGCCGTAAGAGGAGAAAAACTGTTTTTT. Translation: CASSIVAVRGEKLFF. Full variable domain (rest looked up from reference TRBV19 and TRBJ1-4): DGGITQSPKYLFRKEGQNVTLSCEQNLNHDAMYWYRQDPGQGLRLIYYSQIVNDFQKGDIAEGYSVSREKKESFPLTVTSAQKNPTAFYLCASSIVAVRGEKLFFGSGTQLSVL.

The chain combines TRBV6-5 with TRBJ2-3; no reliable D call. This CDR3 comprises 16 residues. Trimming removed 0 bases at V and 0 bases at J, with 10 bases between. Germline values: CDR1 MNHEY, CDR2 SVGAGI. CDR3: CASSYSFSRSTDTQYF. CDR3 bases: TGTGCCAGCAGTTACTCATTTTCCAGGAGCACAGATACGCAGTATTTT.

J is TRBJ2-3 and V is TRBV10-1; D unclear. The CDR3 is 13 amino acids. Looked up from germline, CDR1 is WNHNN and CDR2 is SYGVQD (reference sequence). Trimming pared 0 bases from V and 5 bases from J, leaving 6 bases between. The chain's CDR3 is CASSESGLDTQYF. Here the CDR3 DNA reads TGCGCCAGCAGTGAGTCCGGGTTAGATACGCAGTATTTT.

The chain employs TRBV11-1 and TRBJ2-6; D ambiguous. Trimming cost V 4 bases and J 4 bases, with 5 bases left between them. In germline, CDR1 is SGHAT, CDR2 FQDESV (reference sequence). The CDR3 runs 13 residues. CDR3 sequence: CASSSTGANVLTF. CDR3 DNA sequence: TGTGCCAGCAGCTCAACAGGGGCCAACGTCCTGACTTTC.

Note on this clone: A read error may produce the germline difference seen at one junction end. This chain joins TRBV29-1 and TRBJ2-3, with a tentative D call TRBD2 (6 bases). The CDR3 length is 12 residues. Per the germline V gene, CDR1 is SQVTM and CDR2 is ANQGSEA. The CDR3 sequence is CSVEVPGLLRDF. The CDR3 nucleotides are TGCAGCGTTGAAGTGCCGGGACTCCTCAGGGATTTT.

This sequence joins TRBV15 and TRBJ2-7, with a weak D call TRBD2 (5 bases). Trimming took off 3 bases at V and 2 bases at J, with 14 bases between the two ends. The CDR3 spans 15 residues. CDR1 and CDR2 (germline): LNHNV, YYDKDF (reference sequence). The CDR3 reads CATSSGLGNTYEQYF. DNA of the CDR3: TGTGCCACCAGCAGTGGACTCGGAAACACCTACGAGCAGTACTTC.

The genes are TRBV6-5 and TRBJ1-2; 10 bases align to TRBD1. Germline V gene data show CDR1 as MNHEY and CDR2 as SVGAGI. V was pared by 6 bases and J by 8 bases, with 9 bases of the junction left unmatched. This CDR3 contains 14 residues. CDR3 sequence (DNA): TGTGCCAGCAGACCCCGGGACAGGGGATACGGCTACACCTTC. This sequence encodes CASRPRDRGYGYTF.

The chain combines TRBV27 with TRBJ2-7; 8 bases are shared with TRBD2. Germline CDR1 MNHEY, CDR2 SMNVEV (reference sequence). The CDR3 is made up of 16 amino acids. V gave up 5 bases and J gave up 0 bases; unmatched junction bases: 9. In DNA form, the CDR3 reads TGTGCCAGCAGTCCAAGACTAGCGATTAGCTCCTACGAGCAGTACTTC. Amino acids: CASSPRLAISSYEQYF.

The chain employs TRBV11-2 and TRBJ2-3, with TRBD2 matching over 10 bases. The CDR3 is made up of 15 amino acids. J gave up 5 bases and V 6 bases, and 8 bases lay outside the gene matches. Germline CDR1 SGHAT, CDR2 FQNNGV. The CDR3 spells CASSSPPSGGDTQYF. CDR3 DNA sequence: TGTGCCAGCAGTTCCCCTCCTAGCGGGGGAGATACGCAGTATTTT.